Sequencing of this T cell receptor beta chain was carried out in a study of shared clonotypes between healthy human individuals. Study-level findings and limits: Only blood samples were collected, and tissue repertoires likely differ.

As for this clone: What it binds is not known.

The data were produced by immunoSEQ multiplex PCR, yet TCRdb's version contains in-frame clones alone and is incomplete. The sample carries 900,000 to 1,200,000 clones, 78% recorded once. CDR1 and CDR2 (germline): KGHSH, LQKENI. This CDR3 comprises 15 residues. V lost 4 bases, J lost 2 bases, and 3 bases stayed unmatched. J is TRBJ1-5 and V is TRBV18, with TRBD1 identical over 9 bases. Sequencing was done on a sample of memory CD4+ T cells from PBMCs. Subset denoted: CD45RA-negative fraction. The sequence was collected from a man aged 18 to 30 in good health. Some clones in this sample may be carry-over from other donors' samples. CDR3 coding DNA: TGTGCCAGCTCACAGGGACAGGGTCGCAATCAGCCCCAGCATTTT. Translating it yields CASSQGQGRNQPQHF.